The 9 T cell receptor beta chains below all came from one sample that was sequenced in a study of graft-versus-host responses after intestinal transplantation (TCRdb year 2021). The library came from the immunoSEQ multiplex PCR assay. TCRdb obtained this table from immuneACCESS and retained in-frame rearrangements with V and J assigned. These tables miss some clones; where compared with another copy, unresolved V genes account for less than half of the shortfall, and the remainder is unexplained. This sample is represented by just over 15,000 clones; approximately 87% of them were singletons. Of the sample, around 6.1% falls within the top ten clones. The sequencing here drew on bone marrow, taken about 120 days after intestinal transplantation. The receptor source for this set is a human patient who received an intestinal transplant, so some T cells may come from the graft donor.

The chain links TRBV11-1 to TRBJ2-1, with 8 bases lining up with TRBD2. This CDR3 comprises 16 residues. Per germline, CDR1 SGHAT and CDR2 FQDESV (reference sequence). After removal of 4 bases from V and 2 bases from J, the junction contained 7 bases not matched to a gene. The DNA of the CDR3 is TGTGCCAGCAGCTATACCGGGACTAGGCCCTACAATGAGCAGTTCTTC. Translation: CASSYTGTRPYNEQFF.

The J gene is TRBJ2-1, the V gene TRBV6-5, with 7 bases lining up with TRBD2. CDR1 is MNHEY and CDR2 is SVGAGI in the germline V gene. There are 14 residues in the CDR3. Trimming at V came to 6 bases and at J to 9 bases, leaving 11 bases not matched to a gene. CDR3 coding DNA: TGTGCCAGCAGCCTGCGGGACTATGTTAGTGAGCAGTTCTTC. Translation: CASSLRDYVSEQFF.

The chain combines TRBV7-3 with TRBJ2-1; maybe TRBD2 (6 bases). The length of the CDR3 is 13 residues. CDR1 and CDR2 (germline): SGHTA, FQGTGA. V shed 4 bases and J shed 7 bases, with 11 bases lying between them. The CDR3 DNA follows: TGTGCCAGCAGCTCGGTACTAGCTAATGAGCAGTTCTTC. Protein sequence: CASSSVLANEQFF.

This chain uses TRBV19 with TRBJ1-1; a possible D gene is TRBD1 (6 bases). CDR3 length: 14 residues. The germline gives CDR1 LNHDA, CDR2 SQIVND (reference sequence). V was cut by 6 bases and J by 0 bases, with 11 bases left in between. CDR3 loop: CASSRTGLNTEAFF. For the CDR3, the DNA is TGTGCCAGTAGCAGAACAGGGTTGAACACTGAAGCTTTCTTT.

CDR3 sequence reads: CAWSGTASNEQFF. CDR3 DNA sequence: TGTGCCTGGAGTGGAACAGCAAGCAATGAGCAGTTCTTC. V gene TRBV30 combines with J gene TRBJ2-1; D gene ambiguous. The CDR3 has 13 residues. Trimming took 1 base from V and 6 from J, leaving 10 bases between them. CDR1 is GTSNPN, CDR2 SVGIG, per germline (reference sequence).

The V call is TRBV7-9, the J call TRBJ1-5, with a possible D match to TRBD1 (5 bases). The CDR3 runs to 13 residues. V lost 5 bases and J 2 bases, leaving 7 bases between the germline ends. CDR1 SEHNR and CDR2 FQNEAQ come from the germline V gene (reference sequence). CDR3 nucleotides: TGTGCCAGCAGCGGGGGGGGCAATCAGCCCCAGCATTTT. Translated, it gives CASSGGGNQPQHF.

The rearrangement links TRBV11-2 to TRBJ1-5; 8 bases match TRBD1. This CDR3 is 13 amino acids long. Trimming cost V 5 bases and J 7 bases; bases outside gene matches: 4. Germline CDR1 SGHAT, CDR2 FQNNGV. CDR3 nucleotide sequence: TGTGCCAGCAGCGCGCCAGGGGGCCAGCCCCAGCATTTT. Translation: CASSAPGGQPQHF.

This chain connects TRBV18 to TRBJ2-5; D ambiguous. V was shortened by 3 bases and J by 3 bases, with 11 bases between the two germline ends. CDR3 length equals 14 residues. Germline CDR1 KGHSH, CDR2 LQKENI. The CDR3 sequence: CASSPEQLEETQYF. For the CDR3, the DNA is TGTGCCAGCTCACCGGAGCAGCTAGAAGAGACCCAGTACTTC.

This chain connects TRBV6-5 to TRBJ2-3, with 9 bases lining up with TRBD2. V gave up 0 bases and J gave up 6 bases; unmatched junction bases: 7. This CDR3 has 16 amino acids. The V gene's germline CDR1 is MNHEY and CDR2 SVGAGI. The DNA for the CDR3 is TGTGCCAGCAGTTACTCGTTTGCGGGAGGGTTGGATACGCAGTATTTT. It encodes CASSYSFAGGLDTQYF.